A selection of T cell receptor beta chains follows, all from one sample in a study of PD-L1 blockade in urothelial cancer. Here immunoSEQ multiplex PCR was the method, and the copy in TCRdb shows in-frame clones only, minus some. The data contain about 51,000 clones, approximately 86% of them singletons. The specimen comprised PBMCs, sampled around atezolizumab (anti-PD-L1) treatment. All receptors derive from a man aged 60 to 69 with urothelial cancer. Both conserved end residues are part of each CDR3. A D gene is named only where the DNA matches it firmly. Expanded clones get a size class; other rows say once, few or many, or leave the size out.

V gene	clone size	D gene	J gene	CDR3 protein	CDR3 DNA
TRBV19	-	TRBD1	TRBJ1-5	CASSRGGQEDQPQHF	TGTGCCAGTAGTAGGGGGGGACAGGAGGATCAGCCCCAGCATTTT
TRBV7-2	-	-	TRBJ2-7	CASSPPLGVSYEQYF	TGTGCCAGCAGCCCACCTTTAGGGGTCTCCTACGAGCAGTACTTC
TRBV5-1	-	TRBD1	TRBJ1-1	CASSLWFWDRGNTEAFF	TGCGCCAGCAGCTTGTGGTTCTGGGACAGGGGGAACACTGAAGCTTTCTTT
TRBV19	-	TRBD2	TRBJ2-2	CASSMSGLAGHTGELFF	TGTGCCAGTAGTATGAGTGGCCTAGCGGGTCACACCGGGGAGCTGTTTTTT
TRBV30	-	TRBD1	TRBJ2-2	CAWNRGRLNTGELFF	TGTGCCTGGAACAGGGGGCGTTTAAACACCGGGGAGCTGTTTTTT
TRBV10-2	-	-	TRBJ1-4	CANDNESEKLFF	TGCGCCAACGACAACGAGAGTGAAAAACTGTTTTTT
TRBV11-2	-	-	TRBJ2-5	CASSPGFQETQYF	TGTGCCAGCAGCCCCGGGTTCCAAGAGACCCAGTACTTC
TRBV7-2	-	-	TRBJ1-1	CASSLRSNTEAFF	TGTGCCAGCAGCTTACGGTCGAACACTGAAGCTTTCTTT
TRBV5-1	-	-	TRBJ2-1	CASKEQGTNNEQFF	TGCGCCAGCAAGGAACAGGGAACTAACAATGAGCAGTTCTTC
TRBV12-5	-	-	TRBJ2-7	CASALGGRGDEQYF	TGTGCTAGTGCCTTGGGGGGGCGCGGCGACGAGCAGTACTTC
TRBV7-6	-	TRBD2	TRBJ2-5	CASSRGGLGETQYF	TGTGCCAGCAGCCGGGGGGGGCTAGGGGAGACCCAGTACTTC
TRBV23-1	-	-	TRBJ1-1	CASSHQAGIAEAFF	TGCGCCAGCAGTCATCAGGCCGGTATCGCTGAAGCTTTCTTT
TRBV5-1	-	TRBD1	TRBJ1-1	CASSVTGGLETEAFF	TGCGCCAGCAGCGTTACAGGGGGCTTGGAGACTGAAGCTTTCTTT
TRBV5-1	-	-	TRBJ2-7	CASSRTETPTYEQYF	TGCGCCAGCAGTCGGACAGAGACACCAACCTACGAGCAGTACTTC
TRBV5-1	-	TRBD1	TRBJ1-2	CASSLLQGDSVGYTF	TGCGCCAGCAGCCTACTACAGGGGGATAGTGTTGGCTACACCTTC
TRBV27	few	-	TRBJ1-1	CASSLAGPSTEAFF	TGTGCCAGCAGTTTAGCCGGTCCATCCACTGAAGCTTTCTTT
TRBV7-9	-	TRBD2	TRBJ2-2	CASSTRDYGAGELFF	TGTGCCAGCAGCACTAGGGACTACGGGGCCGGGGAGCTGTTTTTT
TRBV5-4	-	-	TRBJ2-5	CASSWKTEGETQYF	TGTGCCAGCAGCTGGAAGACAGAAGGAGAGACCCAGTACTTC
TRBV6-1	-	-	TRBJ1-1	CASSEVRDTEAFF	TGTGCCAGCAGTGAAGTACGGGACACTGAAGCTTTCTTT
TRBV2	-	TRBD2	TRBJ2-3	CASSRFLAGADTQYF	TGTGCCAGCAGTCGATTCCTAGCGGGAGCAGATACGCAGTATTTT
TRBV13	once	-	TRBJ1-5	CASSSGSQPQHF	TGTGCCAGCAGCTCAGGGAGTCAGCCCCAGCATTTT
TRBV18	-	-	TRBJ2-1	CASAPGRNNEQFF	TGTGCCAGCGCCCCCGGGAGAAACAATGAGCAGTTCTTC
TRBV2	-	-	TRBJ2-7	CASSGGLAYEQYF	TGTGCCAGCAGTGGGGGACTTGCCTACGAGCAGTACTTC
TRBV5-4	once	TRBD2	TRBJ2-3	CASSLAVFSGSTDTQYF	TGTGCCAGCAGCTTGGCCGTTTTTAGCGGGAGTACAGATACGCAGTATTTT
TRBV11-2	-	-	TRBJ2-3	CASNRRGTDTQYF	TGTGCCAGCAACAGGAGGGGCACAGATACGCAGTATTTT
TRBV18	-	TRBD1	TRBJ1-3	CASSSGQANTIYF	TGTGCCAGCTCATCCGGACAGGCAAACACCATATATTTT
TRBV5-4	-	-	TRBJ2-1	CASSLVRDNEQFF	TGTGCCAGCAGCTTGGTGCGGGACAATGAGCAGTTCTTC
TRBV2	-	TRBD2	TRBJ2-1	CASNLELRESSYNEQFF	TGTGCCAGCAATCTTGAGTTGCGGGAGAGCTCCTACAATGAGCAGTTCTTC
TRBV7-2	-	-	TRBJ1-1	CASTREGTEAFF	TGTGCCAGTACAAGGGAGGGCACTGAAGCTTTCTTT
TRBV19	few	-	TRBJ1-2	CASKTGDLYGYTF	TGTGCCAGTAAAACAGGAGACCTCTATGGCTACACCTTC
TRBV5-8	-	TRBD2	TRBJ2-3	CASISWTSGGYTQYF	TGTGCCAGCATCTCCTGGACTAGCGGGGGTTATACGCAGTATTTT
TRBV15	-	-	TRBJ2-4	CATSEVEFLAKNIQYF	TGTGCCACCAGCGAGGTAGAGTTTTTAGCCAAAAACATTCAGTACTTC
TRBV27	-	TRBD2	TRBJ2-2	CASSLWTSGTRGTGELFF	TGTGCCAGCAGTTTATGGACTAGCGGGACCCGAGGCACCGGGGAGCTGTTTTTT
TRBV18	-	TRBD1	TRBJ1-1	CASSSDRAEAEAFF	TGTGCCAGCTCATCCGACAGGGCCGAGGCTGAAGCTTTCTTT
TRBV7-9	-	-	TRBJ1-2	CASSIGDTYGYTF	TGTGCCAGCAGCATAGGGGACACCTATGGCTACACCTTC
TRBV19	-	-	TRBJ2-1	CASSNLGADRPNEQFF	TGTGCCAGTAGCAACCTGGGGGCGGACCGCCCCAATGAGCAGTTCTTC
TRBV11-2	few	-	TRBJ2-5	CASNRQYQETQYF	TGTGCCAGCAACCGACAGTACCAAGAGACCCAGTACTTC
TRBV11-2	once	-	TRBJ2-3	CASSFNSFTDTQYF	TGTGCCAGCAGCTTTAACAGCTTCACAGATACGCAGTATTTT
TRBV7-2	-	-	TRBJ2-5	CASSLPLATQETQYF	TGTGCCAGCAGCTTGCCCCTAGCGACCCAAGAGACCCAGTACTTC
TRBV7-8	-	TRBD1	TRBJ1-5	CASSLGTGGNQPQHF	TGTGCCAGCAGCTTGGGGACAGGGGGCAATCAGCCCCAGCATTTT
TRBV30	few	-	TRBJ2-1	CAWSYRGLDNEQFF	TGTGCCTGGAGTTATCGCGGCTTGGACAATGAGCAGTTCTTC
TRBV10-3	once	-	TRBJ2-2	CAISDSIGELFF	TGTGCCATCAGTGATAGTATCGGGGAGCTGTTTTTT
TRBV7-3	-	-	TRBJ2-1	CASSLISAGITNEQFF	TGTGCCAGCAGCTTAATCTCGGCGGGGATTACAAATGAGCAGTTCTTC
TRBV7-9	-	TRBD1	TRBJ2-6	CASSSSGGLYSGANVLTF	TGTGCCAGCAGTTCATCAGGGGGTCTTTACTCTGGGGCCAACGTCCTGACTTTC
TRBV15	-	-	TRBJ1-2	CATSRGQDSYGYTF	TGTGCCACCAGCAGAGGTCAGGACAGCTATGGCTACACCTTC
TRBV5-1	-	TRBD2	TRBJ2-1	CASSSSGDNEQFF	TGCGCCAGCAGCTCCAGCGGGGACAATGAGCAGTTCTTC
TRBV30	-	-	TRBJ1-3	CAWSAMDSSGNTIYF	TGTGCCTGGAGTGCGATGGACAGCTCTGGAAACACCATATATTTT
TRBV4-1	-	TRBD1	TRBJ2-7	CASSSGTGSFDEQYF	TGCGCCAGCAGCTCCGGGACAGGGTCTTTCGACGAGCAGTACTTC
TRBV5-8	-	-	TRBJ2-7	CASSFGQASYEQYF	TGTGCCAGCAGCTTTGGTCAGGCCTCCTACGAGCAGTACTTC
TRBV28	-	-	TRBJ2-7	CASSFRNGVEGEQYF	TGTGCCAGCAGTTTTCGGAACGGGGTGGAGGGCGAGCAGTACTTC
TRBV21-1	-	-	TRBJ2-1	CALGQGDLNEQFF	TGTGCCCTCGGACAGGGGGACCTCAATGAGCAGTTCTTC
TRBV18	-	TRBD1	TRBJ1-3	CASSQQDRADTIYF	TGTGCCAGCTCACAACAGGACAGGGCGGACACCATATATTTT
TRBV6-1	-	TRBD2	TRBJ2-2	CASSEVRGLDTGELFF	TGTGCCAGCAGTGAAGTTAGGGGACTAGACACCGGGGAGCTGTTTTTT
TRBV23-1	-	TRBD2	TRBJ2-7	CASIVRLRRWTSVREQYF	TGCGCCAGCATTGTTCGGCTCAGGCGATGGACTAGCGTGAGAGAGCAGTACTTC